This record looks at one T cell receptor beta chain sequence and its context. Antigen unknown. The repertoire was sequenced with immunoSEQ multiplex PCR; TCRdb's copy has only in-frame clones and lacks some. The data show under 150,000 clones, with 86% seen just once and 4% to 6% held by the top ten. These data belong to a study of Ad26.COV2.S vaccination and SARS-CoV-2 variants. Whole-study results and caveats: Spike-specific CD8+ and CD4+ T cell responses reportedly showed substantial breadth after vaccination.

The CDR3 has 12 residues. Germline V gives CDR1 SGHDT, CDR2 YYEEEE. V was trimmed by 1 base and J by 7 bases, leaving 6 bases between them. V gene TRBV5-6 combines with J gene TRBJ2-1; the D is unclear. The TCR originated in a human donor who had recovered from COVID-19. The source was peripheral blood, collected after recovery from COVID-19. The CDR3 coding sequence is TGTGCCAGCAGCTTGCCTAGAAATGAGCAGTTCTTC. It specifies CASSLPRNEQFF.